The clone carrying this T cell receptor (beta chain) was seen only once. The antigen is not known. The data were produced by immunoSEQ multiplex PCR, yet TCRdb's version contains in-frame clones alone and is incomplete. The sample has about 250,000 clones; roughly 87% are singletons. This specimen comes from a study of cytomegalovirus exposure and HLA in healthy donors. Broader study findings: A list of 150 or so TCR beta chains associated with cytomegalovirus was given. While the bulk of TCR sequences proved rare, some public TCRs turned up in many donors. CMV antigen specificity of a few CMV-associated chains was confirmed in vitro.

The V segment lost 2 bases and the J segment 8 bases; nucleotides outside the gene matches: 6. Germline V gene data show CDR1 as MNHNS and CDR2 as SASEGT. The CDR3 has 15 amino acids. Sequences were obtained from PBMCs. V is TRBV6-1 and J is TRBJ2-1; TRBD2 matches at 10 bases. The sequence was obtained from a man aged 18-30 years in good health and CMV-seropositive. The CDR3 nucleotides read TGTGCCAGCAGTGAACTAGCGGGAGACTGGCATGAGCAGTTCTTC. It codes for CASSELAGDWHEQFF.